This TCR beta chain was sequenced in a study of Ad26.COV2.S vaccination and SARS-CoV-2 variants (dated by TCRdb to the early 2020s). About the investigation overall: Donors in the vaccine arm were drawn from COV1001, a multicentre, randomized, double-blind, placebo-controlled phase I-IIa trial testing Ad26.COV2.S in healthy adults. Investigators remained blinded to trial group allocation during experiments and outcome assessment. TCRbeta repertoire sequencing was used to assess the specificity and breadth of SARS-CoV-2-reactive T cell receptors after Ad26.COV2.S vaccination. Trial participants were randomized into five groups of five: low-dose or high-dose Ad26.COV2.S given once or twice, or placebo on both occasions. A total of around 32 samples were included in the TCR-sequenced set, comprising some 20 Ad26.COV2.S vaccine recipients, 5 placebo recipients and 8 SARS-CoV-2 convalescent individuals. Dosing of Ad26.COV2.S was intramuscular, at either 5x10^10 or 1x10^11 viral particles, delivered as one shot or as two shots spaced 56 days apart.

The immunoSEQ Assay was the method used to sequence TCRbeta CDR3 regions. After extraction, genomic DNA underwent amplification by bias-controlled multiplex PCR, followed by high-throughput sequencing. In the paper's pipeline: To quantify the absolute abundance of each unique TCRbeta CDR3 region, sequences were collapsed and filtered. T cell fraction was estimated by normalization of TCRbeta template counts to usable DNA, with usable DNA being measured through amplification of reference genes present in all nucleated cells. Repertoire TCRs were annotated as SARS-CoV-2-specific when V gene, CDR3 amino acid sequence and J gene were exactly matched to a known reactive TCR set. The reference SARS-CoV-2 TCR set was obtained from MIRA and was filtered for enrichment in COVID-19-positive ImmuneCODE repertoires, whereby public or cross-reactive TCRs were removed. Based on the MIRA antigens, annotated TCRs were further analysed at the level of specific ORF or position within ORF. Breadth was defined as the number of annotated unique rearrangements divided by the total number of unique productive rearrangements, and depth was defined as the summed frequency of the annotated unique rearrangements. TCR breadth was compared between groups using two-sided Wilcoxon rank-sum tests. This immuneACCESS table, as held by TCRdb, lists in-frame sequences with V and J called but not all clones. Of the missing ones, under half trace to an unresolved V gene in checked studies; the others have no known cause. That table gives V, J and clone size, and the DNA gave D and trimming. In this sample the table shows about 330,000 clones, roughly 88% of which occur a single time. Together, the top ten hold around 5.5% of the sample.

Read against the paper, the sample's treatment or condition label means: over 15 received Ad26.COV2.S at low or high dose, single or two shots; several received placebo; per-sample allocation not given. Repertoires of vaccine and placebo recipients were sequenced from samples taken on day 63 after the first injection. Between 29 July and 7 August 2020, Cohort 1b enrolled fewer than 30 adults aged 18-55 years at one site in Boston, USA. Ad26.COV2.S was a replication-incompetent adenovirus type 26 vector expressing a prefusion-stabilized SARS-CoV-2 spike protein from the original Wuhan strain. Overall results and qualifications from the work: After vaccination, spike-specific CD8+ and CD4+ T cell responses were reported to show substantial breadth. Higher spike-specific TCR breadth was observed in Ad26.COV2.S recipients than in placebo recipients (P = 0.0014). Vaccine and placebo recipients had similar non-spike TCR breadth, a finding consistent with the vaccine containing only spike. The authors noted that the TCR breadth and depth analyses may have underestimated total T cell responses. The study was not powered for comparison of responses between vaccine doses or regimens.

CDR1 and CDR2, per the germline V gene, are SNHLY and FYNNEI. Inclusive of the bounding cysteine and phenylalanine, the CDR3 is 14 residues long. Only CDR3 DNA is held: 42 bases, read in frame from base 1. Germline trimming amounts to 9 bases on V and 3 bases on J, with 7 as the count of junction bases outside the gene matches. As regards this clone: Its antigen is still unknown. The input lacks base qualities; no much larger clone sits a single base away.

The chain links TRBV2 with TRBJ2-2; the junction holds 7 bases that match TRBD2. This clonotype originated in a person aged 18-60 years who received the Ad26.COV2.S COVID-19 vaccine or a placebo. The starting material was peripheral blood, obtained in a trial of Ad26.COV2.S vaccine versus placebo. The CDR3 protein sequence reads: CARGEGADTGELFF. The nucleotides are TGTGCCAGGGGGGAGGGAGCAGACACCGGGGAGCTGTTTTTT. The reference TRBV2 and TRBJ2-2 proteins fill in what lies around the CDR3, so the full variable domain reads EPEVTQTPSHQVTQMGQEVILRCVPISNHLYFYWYRQILGQKVEFLVSFYNNEISEKSEIFDDQFSVERPDGSNFTLKIRSTKLEDSAMYFCARGEGADTGELFFGEGSRLTVL.